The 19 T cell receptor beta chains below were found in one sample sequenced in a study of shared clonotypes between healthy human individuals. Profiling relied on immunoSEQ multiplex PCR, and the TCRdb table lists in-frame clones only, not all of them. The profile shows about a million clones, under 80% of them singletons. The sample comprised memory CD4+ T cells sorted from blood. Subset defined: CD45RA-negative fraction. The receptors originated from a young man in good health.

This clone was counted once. The CDR3 DNA follows: TGTGCCAGCTACAGGGTTTTGGATTCACCCCTCCACTTT. Encoded protein: CASYRVLDSPLHF. The genes are TRBV2 and TRBJ1-6, with TRBD1 as a possible D gene (6 bases). This CDR3 is 13 amino acids long. Germline CDR1 and CDR2: SNHLY and FYNNEI. The V and J ends lost 8 bases and 8 bases respectively, with 13 bases between them.

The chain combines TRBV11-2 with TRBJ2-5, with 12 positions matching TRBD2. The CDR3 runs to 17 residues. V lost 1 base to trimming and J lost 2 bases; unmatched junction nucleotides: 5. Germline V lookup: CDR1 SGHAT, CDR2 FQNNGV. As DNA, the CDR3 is TGTGCCAGCAGCTTAGCCGACGGACTAGCGGGACAAGAGACCCAGTACTTC. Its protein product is CASSLADGLAGQETQYF.

The DNA for the CDR3 is TGTGCCATCGGAGATCGGACAGGGGAATTCTCTGGGGCCAACGTCCTGACTTTC. Amino acids: CAIGDRTGEFSGANVLTF. The rearrangement links TRBV10-3 to TRBJ2-6; 9 bases map to TRBD1. The germline gives CDR1 ENHRY, CDR2 SYGVKD. V trimming: 8 bases; J trimming: 0 bases; junction bases outside the gene matches: 11. The CDR3 runs to 18 residues.

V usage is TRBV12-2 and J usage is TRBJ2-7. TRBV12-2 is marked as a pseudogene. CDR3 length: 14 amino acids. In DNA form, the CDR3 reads TGTGCAAGTCGCCCTCACGGGACGTTCTACGAGCAGTACTTC. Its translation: CASRPHGTFYEQYF.

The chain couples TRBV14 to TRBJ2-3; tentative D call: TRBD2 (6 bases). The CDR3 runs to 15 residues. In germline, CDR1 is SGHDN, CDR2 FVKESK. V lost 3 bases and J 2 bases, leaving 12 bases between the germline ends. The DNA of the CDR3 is TGTGCCAGCAGCCATTTAGCGGAAAACACAGATACGCAGTATTTT. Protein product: CASSHLAENTDTQYF.

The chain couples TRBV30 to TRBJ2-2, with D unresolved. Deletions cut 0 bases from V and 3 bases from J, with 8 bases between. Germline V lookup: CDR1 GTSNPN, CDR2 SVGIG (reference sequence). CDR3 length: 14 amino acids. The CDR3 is CAWSVSHYTGELFF. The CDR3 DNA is TGTGCCTGGAGTGTCTCTCATTACACCGGGGAGCTGTTTTTT.

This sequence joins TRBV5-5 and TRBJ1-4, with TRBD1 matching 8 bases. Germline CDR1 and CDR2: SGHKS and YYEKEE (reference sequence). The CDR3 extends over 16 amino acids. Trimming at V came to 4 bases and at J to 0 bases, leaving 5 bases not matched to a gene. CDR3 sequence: CASSPDRAATNEKLFF. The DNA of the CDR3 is TGTGCCAGCAGCCCGGACAGGGCCGCAACTAATGAAAAACTGTTTTTT. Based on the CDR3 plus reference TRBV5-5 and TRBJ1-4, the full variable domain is DAGVTQSPTHLIKTRGQQVTLRCSPISGHKSVSWYQQVLGQGPQFIFQYYEKEERGRGNFPDRFSARQFPNYSSELNVNALLLGDSALYLCASSPDRAATNEKLFFGSGTQLSVL.

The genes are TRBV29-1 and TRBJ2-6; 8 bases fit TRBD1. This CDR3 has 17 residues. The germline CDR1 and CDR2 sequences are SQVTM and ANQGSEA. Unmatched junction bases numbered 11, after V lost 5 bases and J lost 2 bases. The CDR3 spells CSVWPLQGGPGANVLTF. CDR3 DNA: TGCAGCGTTTGGCCCCTACAGGGGGGACCTGGGGCCAACGTCCTGACTTTC.

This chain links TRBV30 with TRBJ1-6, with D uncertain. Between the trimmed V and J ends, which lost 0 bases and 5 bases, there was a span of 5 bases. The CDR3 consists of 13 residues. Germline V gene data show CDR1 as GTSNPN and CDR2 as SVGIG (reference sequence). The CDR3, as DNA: TGTGCCTGGAGTGTATCCGATAATTCACCCCTCCACTTT. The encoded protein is CAWSVSDNSPLHF.

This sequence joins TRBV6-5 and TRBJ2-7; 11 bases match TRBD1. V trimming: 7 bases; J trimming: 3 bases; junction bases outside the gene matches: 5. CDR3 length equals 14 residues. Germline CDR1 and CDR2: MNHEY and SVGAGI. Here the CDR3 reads CASNRGQGDYEQYF. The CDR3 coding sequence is TGTGCCAGCAACCGGGGACAGGGGGACTACGAGCAGTACTTC.

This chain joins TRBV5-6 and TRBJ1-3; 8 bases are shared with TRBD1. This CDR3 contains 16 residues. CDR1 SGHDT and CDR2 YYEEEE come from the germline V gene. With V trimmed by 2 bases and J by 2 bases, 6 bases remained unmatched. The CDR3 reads CASSFRTGKAGNTIYF. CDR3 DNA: TGTGCCAGCAGCTTTAGGACAGGGAAAGCTGGAAACACCATATATTTT.

CDR3 DNA sequence: TGTGCCAGCTTATGGCGGGACGGGCGCCCTCGGCAGTACTTC. Translating it yields CASLWRDGRPRQYF. V usage is TRBV6-1 and J usage is TRBJ2-7, with a possible D match to TRBD2 (6 bases). The ends were cut back, 8 bases at V and 9 bases at J, with 23 bases in the middle. Germline values: CDR1 MNHNS, CDR2 SASEGT. The CDR3 is 14 amino acids.

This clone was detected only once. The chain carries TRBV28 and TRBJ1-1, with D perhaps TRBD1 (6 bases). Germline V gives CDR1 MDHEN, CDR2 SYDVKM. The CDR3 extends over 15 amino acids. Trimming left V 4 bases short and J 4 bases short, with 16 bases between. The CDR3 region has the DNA TGTGCCAGCAGTTCGCCGGACAGACTGGGCACTGAAGCTTTCTTT. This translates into CASSSPDRLGTEAFF.

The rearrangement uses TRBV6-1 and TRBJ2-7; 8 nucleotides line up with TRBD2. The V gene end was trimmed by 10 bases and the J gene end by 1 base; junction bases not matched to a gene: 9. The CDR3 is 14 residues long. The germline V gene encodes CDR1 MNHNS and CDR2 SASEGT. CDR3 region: CANFRGGPSYEQYF. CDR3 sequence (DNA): TGTGCCAACTTTCGCGGGGGGCCATCCTACGAGCAGTACTTC.

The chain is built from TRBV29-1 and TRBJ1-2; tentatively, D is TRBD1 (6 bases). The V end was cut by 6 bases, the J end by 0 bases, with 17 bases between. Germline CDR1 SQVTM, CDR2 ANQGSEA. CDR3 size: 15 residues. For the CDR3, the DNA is TGCAGCGTAGGCCCGGGGGGCCTAGCTAACTATGGCTACACCTTC. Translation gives CSVGPGGLANYGYTF.

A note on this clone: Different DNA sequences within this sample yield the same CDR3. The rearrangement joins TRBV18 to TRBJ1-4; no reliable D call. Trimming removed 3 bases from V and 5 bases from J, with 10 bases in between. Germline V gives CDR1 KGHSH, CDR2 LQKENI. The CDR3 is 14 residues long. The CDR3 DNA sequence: TGTGCCAGCTCACCCGACGGACTAAATGAAAAACTGTTTTTT. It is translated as CASSPDGLNEKLFF.

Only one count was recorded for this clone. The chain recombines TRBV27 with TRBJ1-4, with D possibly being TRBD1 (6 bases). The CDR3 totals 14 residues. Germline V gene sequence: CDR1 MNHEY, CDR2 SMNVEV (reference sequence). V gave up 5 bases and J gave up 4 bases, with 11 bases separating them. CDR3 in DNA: TGTGCCAGCAGTACGGACAGCTTTAATGAAAAACTGTTTTTT. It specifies CASSTDSFNEKLFF. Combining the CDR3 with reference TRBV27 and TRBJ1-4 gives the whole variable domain EAQVTQNPRYLITVTGKKLTVTCSQNMNHEYMSWYRQDPGLGLRQIYYSMNVEVTDKGDVPEGYKVSRKEKRNFPLILESPSPNQTSLYFCASSTDSFNEKLFFGSGTQLSVL.

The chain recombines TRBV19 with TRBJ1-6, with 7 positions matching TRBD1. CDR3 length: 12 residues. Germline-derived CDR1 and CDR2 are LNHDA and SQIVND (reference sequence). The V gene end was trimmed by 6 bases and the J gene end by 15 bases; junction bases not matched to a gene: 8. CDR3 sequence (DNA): TGTGCCAGTAGACAAACAGGGGCCCTCCTCCACTTT. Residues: CASRQTGALLHF.

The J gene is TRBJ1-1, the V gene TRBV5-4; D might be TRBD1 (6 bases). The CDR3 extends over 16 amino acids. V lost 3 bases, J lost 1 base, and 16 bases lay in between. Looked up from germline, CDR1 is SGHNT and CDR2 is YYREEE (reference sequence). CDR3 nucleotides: TGTGCCAGCAGCTCAATCATACAGGGATCGAACACTGAAGCTTTCTTT. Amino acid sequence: CASSSIIQGSNTEAFF.